The table lists the clone carrying this TCR beta chain with many counts. The antigen is unknown. As to time point: persistent/refractory GD, antithyroid drugs over 5 years with positive TRAb. From PBMCs, RNA was extracted and then used to make the TCR library. The sample originates from a study of regulatory T cells in long-lasting Graves disease. General observations from the study: Peripheral blood was the sole material, not thyroid tissue. Gene preferences differed: TRBV28, TRBJ1-2, TRBJ2-5 in persistent cases.

The CDR3 is made up of 16 amino acids. From germline, CDR1 is MDHEN and CDR2 SYDVKM. Trimming removed 5 bases from V and 4 bases from J; junction bases left unmatched: 6. Relying on iRepertoire HTBI primers and Arm-PCR of CDR3 regions, the team built TCR beta libraries. Using its own MiXCR run on the multiplex PCR reads, TCRdb lists one record per CDR3 protein. The sample lists 300,000 to 500,000 distinct CDR3 sequences, 20% seen once, with roughly 20% in the top ten. The chain uses TRBV28 and TRBJ2-2; 11 nucleotides agree with TRBD1. This receptor was identified in a female donor with Graves disease. The starting material was peripheral blood mononuclear cells (PBMCs), obtained when the disease was refractory, from a patient treated with antithyroid drugs. The CDR3 region is CASSPPGTGGTGELFF. The CDR3 DNA reads as TGTGCCAGCAGTCCGCCCGGGACAGGGGGCACCGGGGAGCTGTTTTTT.